This T cell receptor (beta chain) stems from a study of CD8+ T cells in alopecia areata. Study observations and caveats: Relative to normal scalp, lesional scalp, especially alopecia totalis/universalis, showed higher clonality.

Obtained from alopecia areata patients were lesional scalp punch biopsies along with peripheral blood. The CDR3 length is 14 residues. CDR1 and CDR2 (germline): SQVTM, ANQGSEA. V was cut by 1 base and J by 6 bases, with 16 bases left in between. RNA extraction was followed by reverse transcription into cDNA, which acted as the sequencing template. Repertoires were generated with immunoSEQ multiplex PCR, while TCRdb's copy carries only in-frame clones and drops some. Of about 69,000 clones listed, approximately 61% are singletons. There are a few counts of this clone. Its antigen is unknown. The sequence derives from a human donor with alopecia areata. This sample comprised CD8+ T cells sorted from blood, obtained at week 0. This sequence joins TRBV29-1 and TRBJ2-7, with D perhaps TRBD1 (6 bases). CDR3 sequence (DNA): TGCAGCGTTGAAGTGGTACAGGGTCTGCGCGAGCAGTACTTC. Encoded protein: CSVEVVQGLREQYF.